This TCR beta chain originates from a study of cytomegalovirus exposure and HLA in healthy donors (dated by TCRdb to about 2017). In the study overall: In an earlier analysis of fewer than 750 of the donors, 276 Gb of sequence data and 117 million unique TCR beta sequences from about 179 million T cells were reported. An earlier analysis of 500 to 650 of the donors applied high-throughput TCR beta sequencing to assess whether each TCR beta V gene segment acted as functional or pseudogenic. HLA typing covered class I and class II loci at four-digit resolution. In the later analysis, no new phenotypic data were used to find candidate immune exposures; instead, reliance was placed on TCR beta sequences and their occurrence across donors. The study profiled the T cell repertoires of 550 to 700 subjects by immunosequencing and related them to cytomegalovirus serostatus. Of the roughly 400 genotyped donors, about 80% fell in the genetic ancestry cluster associated with self-reported Caucasian donors. Every repertoire in the discovery cohort had been generated on one and the same sequencing platform. Typing coverage differed by locus: A, B, C, DRB1 and DQB1 were typed in about 620-630 donors, DQA1 in 500 to 550, DPA1 in approximately 610, and DPB1 in just under 490. In addition to the first cohort of roughly 670 subjects, a separate validation cohort of approximately 130 different subjects was used. Four or five DR-DQ haplotypes were handled as single units for association and clustering because linkage in the cohort was strong. Around 330 gigabases of sequencing data and 91 million or so unique TCR sequences made up an early release that covered several hundred HLA-typed donors. To predict cytomegalovirus infection status, the study brought together high-throughput TCR immunosequencing, statistical association of individual TCRs with disease status, and machine learning. A later genetic analysis took genome-wide SNP genotypes for about 60% of the roughly 670 donors and used that subset as a discovery cohort. Donor age, sex, ethnicity and CMV serostatus were compiled together with the repertoire data. The study aimed to test whether cataloging public T cell receptors could reveal signatures of past pathogen exposure. A later analysis re-examined previously published TCR beta repertoires from 500 to 700 donors and added high-resolution HLA genotyping to investigate patterns of TCR occurrence. Among some 400 genotyped donors of the cohort, an average of around 250,000 unique TCR beta nucleotide sequences was sequenced per donor, of which 15% to 20% were non-productive.

CDR1 and CDR2, looked up from the germline V gene, are MNHNS and SASEGT. Including cysteine and phenylalanine, the CDR3 has 15 amino acids. Only the CDR3 DNA stays, 45 bases, in frame from base 1. Of note for this clone: No cognate antigen has been identified for it. One junction end does not reproduce the germline sequence, and a read error may be involved.

The method was the immunoSEQ multiplex PCR assay. The multiplex PCR relied on a mix of 60 forward primers for TCR Vbeta segments and 13 reverse primers for TCR Jbeta segments. The CDR3 region of rearranged TCR beta genes was amplified from genomic DNA with a multiplex PCR assay. On the Illumina HiSeq System, the amplified TCR beta libraries were sequenced as 87-base-pair reads. From the authors' description of their analysis: A later analysis tallied roughly 80 million unique TCR beta chains across the 666 repertoires, and approximately 12 million of those chains were shared by two or more donors. Raw reads were error-corrected and collapsed into unique sequences by a nearest-neighbor algorithm in which closely related sequences were merged to remove PCR and sequencing errors. Alignment of CDR3 sequences to IMGT reference sequences was used to assign V, D and J gene segments. For a sequence to be retained, a match of at least six nucleotides was required to both a V gene segment and a J gene segment. A rearrangement counted as productive if the CDR3 had no stop codons and remained in frame with V and J, and every other rearrangement counted as non-productive. Following IMGT convention, CDR3 was defined as the stretch from the second conserved V-encoded cysteine to the conserved J-encoded phenylalanine. Sequences without an unambiguous match to a single V gene segment were excluded from the earlier analysis of a few hundred of the donors. An earlier analysis of 500 to 600 of the donors classified V segments as functional when productive rearrangements were above 56.7% and as segregating when the standard deviation between donors was above 5%. A statistical classification framework was developed to diagnose cytomegalovirus status using the catalog of TCR beta chain sequences. In a later analysis, V and J genes were assigned by comparing TCR nucleotide sequences against IMGT/GENE-DB human TR gene sequences. In a later analysis, CDR3 sequences and most-parsimonious VDJ recombination scenarios were assigned using the TCRdist pipeline. A later analysis defined each TCR beta chain by its CDR3 amino acid sequence plus V-gene family, and excluded reads lacking a unique V-gene family. To address suspected cross-contamination and a sequencing artifact, a later analysis removed under 600 highly shared, low-generation-probability nucleotide sequences. In a later analysis, a clonal expansion index was calculated for each public chain from normalized within-repertoire ranks of inferred template counts. In a later analysis, generation probabilities were computed with a VDJ recombination model fitted to out-of-frame rearrangements, and the resulting probabilities were checked against IGoR. In a later analysis, TCR-TCR, TCR-HLA and TCR-CMV co-occurrence was scored with hypergeometric tests, and a repertoire-size bias correction was applied to TCR pairs. To estimate false discovery rates, a later analysis permuted the HLA or CMV assignments 20 times. In a later analysis, co-occurring TCRs were grouped using DBSCAN, with TCRdist sequence similarity added in when clustering inside HLA-allele-positive subsets. Repertoires with fewer than 30,000 or more than 120,000 public chains were left out of co-occurrence clustering, as were five repertoires with anomalous nucleotide sharing. In its TCRdb copy, this immuneACCESS table keeps in-frame sequences only and misses some clones. Where compared with another copy, unresolved V genes explain less than half of these, and the others have no known cause. V and J calls and clone size follow that table, whereas D and trimming were derived from the DNA. The sample has over 150,000 clones on record, 55% to 70% of them singletons. The top ten clonotypes cover 2.5% to 3% of the sample.

The cohort comprised fewer than 750 healthy bone marrow donors. At the time of sampling, every cohort member was nominally healthy, though immune exposures that went unrecorded were likely present. The donor tested CMV seropositive, placing the donor among the 290 or so seropositive members of the cohort. A peripheral blood sample was collected from each donor, and TCR beta sequencing was performed on peripheral blood mononuclear cells. Genomic DNA extraction from the blood cell samples was performed with the Qiagen DNeasy Blood Extraction Kit. Study-wide findings and limitations: A cluster of highly shared sequence variants was judged likely to be a technical artifact of the sequencing pipeline. The 87-base-pair reads could not distinguish some IMGT-functional V segments, including TRBV6-2 and TRBV6-3, so those segments were excluded. A later analysis reported that several top co-occurrence clusters appeared linked to parvovirus B19, influenza, CMV and Epstein-Barr virus. Assigning TCR associations to individual alleles was difficult when HLA alleles, especially DR and DQ, strongly co-occurred. Cytomegalovirus status was reported to be diagnosed by the classifier with high specificity and sensitivity in both the original and validation cohorts. CMV serostatus was the only immune exposure information available for the cohort. Roughly uniform sequencing depth across donors was assumed in presence/absence analyses, although this assumption may not hold. An association between a missense DCLRE1C variant and V-gene and J-gene trimming of TCR beta chains was found in a later genetic analysis and replicated in an independent cohort. A later analysis associated 16,951 TCR beta sequences with specific HLA alleles at a false discovery rate of 0.05. A further reported finding was that TCR beta sequences accurately predicted the HLA-A and HLA-B alleles for most subjects in the first cohort. Some 16 rarely observed V segments, including chromosome 9 orphons, were excluded from the earlier analysis of almost 600 of the donors because counts were too low. Three of the identified cytomegalovirus-associated TCR beta chains were confirmed in vitro to be specific for cytomegalovirus antigens. Only TCR beta chains were sequenced in this cohort, and the absence of alpha or paired-chain data limited detectable features. The authors suggested that the approach could potentially be generalized to other disease states and immunological phenotypes. In a later analysis, TCR association rates were found to vary across HLA loci, with the most associated TCRs seen for DRB1 alleles and the fewest for HLA-C alleles. In an earlier analysis of some 500 of the donors, most TCR beta V segments appeared in productive rearrangements about 87% or about 30% of the time, broadly matching IMGT annotations. In a later analysis, HLA-associated TCR beta chains were found to be more clonally expanded and to have lower generation probabilities than equally common non-associated chains. A total of 164 TCR beta chains were listed by the study as associated with cytomegalovirus. Correlated functional status among segregating V segments might reflect linkage disequilibrium, but an unknown experimental factor could not be ruled out. A later genetic analysis reported fewer N-insertions in productive TCRs among donors in an Asian-associated ancestry cluster than the roughly 700-donor mean. Most CMV-associated TCR beta chains appeared to be HLA-restricted in a later analysis, and the HLA associations seemed to be driven largely by CMV exposure. Most TCR sequences were observed very rarely across donors, whereas some public TCRs were present in many individuals. Because some donors lacked HLA typing at each locus, the association tests relied only on the typed subset.

The V and J segments used are TRBV6-1 and TRBJ2-7; a weak D assignment points to TRBD2 (6 bases agree). The sequence came from a woman aged 40 to 55 in good health and CMV-seropositive. Sequencing input: PBMCs. At the DNA level, the sequence is TGTGCCATCAGTGAAAGTAGCGGATTTTCCTACGAGCAGTACTTC. Its amino acids are CAISESSGFSYEQYF.